Below, 25 T cell receptor beta chains from the same sample are listed, as sequenced in a study of regulatory T cells in long-lasting Graves disease. Indicated time point: persistent/refractory GD, antithyroid drugs over 5 years with positive TRAb. With RNA extracted from PBMCs as input, the TCR library was made. iRepertoire HTBI primers and Arm-PCR of CDR3 regions built TCR beta libraries. Each CDR3 protein gets one entry after TCRdb re-called the multiplex PCR reads with MiXCR. The profile shows 300,000 to 500,000 distinct CDR3 sequences, under 25% of them singletons. The starting material was peripheral blood mononuclear cells (PBMCs), obtained when the disease was refractory, from a patient treated with antithyroid drugs. The receptors were gathered from a female donor with Graves disease.

At least ten counts were recorded for this clonotype. J is TRBJ2-7 and V is TRBV6-2 or TRBV6-3; 14 nucleotides agree with TRBD2. Germline trimming cut 2 bases from V and 6 bases from J; bases unmatched to any gene: 3. From germline, CDR1 is MNHEY and CDR2 SVGEGT. This CDR3 has 15 amino acids. The CDR3 DNA reads as TGTGCCAGCAGTTACCGGACTAGCGGGAGGCCCGAGCAGTACTTC. It encodes CASSYRTSGRPEQYF.

The chain couples TRBV20-1 to TRBJ2-7; 8 nucleotides agree with TRBD2. V was clipped by 0 bases and J by 6 bases; unmatched bases: 10. Germline-derived CDR1 and CDR2 are DFQATT and SNEGSKA (reference sequence). The CDR3 length is 15 residues. CDR3 region: CSARDITAGALEQYF. In DNA, the CDR3 is TGCAGTGCTAGAGATATAACAGCGGGAGCCCTCGAGCAGTACTTC.

This clonotype has a handful of counts. The chain recombines TRBV7-9 with TRBJ2-4; 12 nucleotides align to TRBD2. In germline, CDR1 is SEHNR, CDR2 FQNEAQ (reference sequence). The CDR3 is 16 residues long. The trim removed 5 bases at V and 4 bases at J, leaving 6 bases unmatched. As DNA, the CDR3 is TGTGCCAGCAGCCCTCTCCTAGCGGGAGGGAAAAACATTCAGTACTTC. It is translated as CASSPLLAGGKNIQYF.

Many counts were recorded for this clonotype. The genes are TRBV28 and TRBJ1-2; D gene unclear. V was pared by 4 bases and J by 2 bases, with 5 bases between. In germline, CDR1 is MDHEN, CDR2 SYDVKM. CDR3 length: 12 amino acids. Here the CDR3 reads CASSSPNYGYTF. DNA for the CDR3: TGTGCCAGCAGTTCCCCCAACTATGGCTACACCTTC.

This clonotype occurred many times. This rearrangement joins TRBV7-9 to TRBJ2-7; 14 bases are a match to TRBD2. The CDR3 has 17 amino acids. Germline assignment: CDR1 SEHNR and CDR2 FQNEAQ (reference sequence). The junction had 10 bases not matched to a gene; V was cut back by 5 bases and J by 4 bases. DNA of the CDR3: TGTGCCAGCAGCCCGACTAGCGGGAGGGCCAAGTATTACGAGCAGTACTTC. It yields the protein CASSPTSGRAKYYEQYF.

The chain is built from TRBV12-3 or TRBV12-4 and TRBJ2-7; D perhaps matches TRBD1 (5 bases). Trimming left V 4 bases short and J 0 bases short, with 10 bases between. The CDR3 sequence is 14 residues long. The CDR3 DNA reads TGTGCCAGCAGTTCGGACATGAGCTCCTACGAGCAGTACTTC. Its protein is CASSSDMSSYEQYF.

This clonotype was observed at least ten times. The chain couples TRBV12-3 or TRBV12-4 to TRBJ2-2, with D possibly being TRBD1 or TRBD2 (5 bases each). This CDR3 has 15 residues. With 3 bases removed from V and 5 bases from J, the gap between germline ends came to 13 bases. The CDR3 protein is CASSFGGVWTGELFF. The CDR3 region has the DNA TGTGCCAGCAGTTTTGGGGGAGTTTGGACCGGGGAGCTGTTTTTT.

This clonotype occurred a few times. This sequence joins TRBV24-1 and TRBJ2-2; unclear D gene. The V end was cut by 0 bases, the J end by 0 bases, with 10 bases between. The germline V gene has CDR1 KGHDR and CDR2 SFDVKD. CDR3 length: 17 amino acids. DNA of the CDR3: TGTGCCACCAGTGATTTGAGGGCGTCTACGAACACCGGGGAGCTGTTTTTT. It specifies CATSDLRASTNTGELFF.

Turning to this clonotype: At one end the junction does not follow the germline gene, possibly because of a read error. The chain is built from TRBV20-1 and TRBJ2-7, with D possibly being TRBD1 or TRBD2 (5 bases each). Germline assignment: CDR1 DFQATT and CDR2 SNEGSKA (reference sequence). The CDR3 has 14 residues. CDR3 nucleotide sequence: TGCAGTGCTACCAGGCCTCCCGGGACGGGCGAGCGGTACTTC. Its protein is CSATRPPGTGERYF.

The chain couples TRBV4-3 to TRBJ1-2; a weak D match, TRBD1 (5 bases). This CDR3 comprises 17 residues. Germline CDR1 reads LGHNA; CDR2 reads YSLEER. Trimming pared 0 bases from V and 0 bases from J, leaving 14 bases between. The CDR3 DNA reads TGCGCCAGCAGCCAAGATTGGGGCAGACCTTCTAACTATGGCTACACCTTC. Translation gives CASSQDWGRPSNYGYTF.

Concerning this clonotype itself: This sequence may be a read error, since a much larger clone differs from it by one base. The chain has TRBV27 and TRBJ1-4; D might be TRBD1 (6 bases). The last part of the DNA fits TRBJ1-6 better; the J call may be wrong. The CDR3 runs 16 residues. CDR1 and CDR2 (germline): MNHEY, SMNVEV (reference sequence). CDR3 sequence: CASTFTRGGPGSPLHF. The CDR3, as DNA: TGTGCCAGCACCTTCACCAGGGGAGGGCCGGGTTCACCCCTCCACTTT.

The table lists this clonotype with many counts. The gene calls are TRBV11-2 and TRBJ2-5; D is undetermined. The germline V gene encodes CDR1 SGHAT and CDR2 FQNNGV. The V gene lost 3 bases and the J gene lost 2 bases, with 7 bases spanning the gap. The length of the CDR3 is 13 residues. CDR3 bases: TGTGCCAGCAGCTTCGGCAAGCAAGAGACCCAGTACTTC. Translating it yields CASSFGKQETQYF.

This clonotype was found many times. The chain employs TRBV20-1 and TRBJ2-7; the D is unclear. The CDR3 consists of 13 residues. Germline CDR1 DFQATT, CDR2 SNEGSKA (reference sequence). Between the trimmed V and J ends, which lost 6 bases and 3 bases, there was a span of 15 bases. The CDR3 coding sequence is TGCAGTGCATCGCTAGGAGCCGACTACGAGCAGTACTTC. Its translation is CSASLGADYEQYF.

This clonotype was seen repeatedly, ten times or more. The chain carries TRBV20-1 and TRBJ2-1, with TRBD1 matching over 8 bases. The junction had 4 bases not matched to a gene; V was cut back by 4 bases and J by 2 bases. CDR1 is DFQATT and CDR2 is SNEGSKA in the germline V gene (reference sequence). The CDR3 loop spans 14 amino acids. Here the CDR3 reads CSAIGQGTYNEQFF. In DNA, the CDR3 is TGCAGTGCTATCGGACAGGGAACCTACAATGAGCAGTTCTTC.

This clonotype was observed at least ten times. CDR3: CASSWTGGPEQYF. The CDR3 DNA reads as TGTGCCAGCAGTTGGACAGGGGGACCGGAGCAGTACTTC. The genes are TRBV12-3 or TRBV12-4 and TRBJ2-7; 10 bases fit TRBD1. The trim removed 4 bases at V and 7 bases at J, leaving 4 bases unmatched. The CDR3 totals 13 residues.

Only a few counts were recorded for this clonotype. The V and J genes are TRBV7-9 and TRBJ2-5, with TRBD2 matching 9 bases. With 5 bases clipped from V and 4 bases from J, the junction kept 11 bases outside the gene matches. The CDR3 runs 16 residues. The germline V gene has CDR1 SEHNR and CDR2 FQNEAQ (reference sequence). CDR3 sequence: CASSDTGLAVRETQYF. The DNA for the CDR3 is TGTGCCAGCAGCGACACGGGACTAGCAGTGAGAGAGACCCAGTACTTC.

The genes are TRBV28 and TRBJ1-6, with unresolved D. Germline assignment: CDR1 MDHEN and CDR2 SYDVKM. CDR3 length: 13 amino acids. The CDR3 loop reads CGLQSSYNSPLHF. DNA for the CDR3: TGTGGCCTACAGAGCTCCTATAATTCACCCCTCCACTTT.

This clonotype has ten or more counts. The CDR3 bases are TGTGCCAGCAGTAAGGTCTTTGCGGGCAATCAGCCCCAGCATTTT. This codes for CASSKVFAGNQPQHF. The chain couples TRBV2 to TRBJ1-5; no definite D call. The length of the CDR3 is 15 residues. Per the germline V gene, CDR1 is SNHLY and CDR2 is FYNNEI. V was shortened by 5 bases and J by 2 bases, with 13 bases between the two germline ends.

The J gene is TRBJ2-5, the V gene TRBV30; possibly TRBD2 for D (5 bases). CDR3 length: 14 amino acids. The V end was cut by 3 bases, the J end by 5 bases, with 16 bases between. Germline V gene sequence: CDR1 GTSNPN, CDR2 SVGIG (reference sequence). In DNA, the CDR3 is TGTGCCTGGAGCCACGAGGGCGTGGGGGAGACCCAGTACTTC. This encodes CAWSHEGVGETQYF.

There are many counts of this clonotype. The chain uses TRBV27 and TRBJ1-2; D is ambiguous. Germline V gene data show CDR1 as MNHEY and CDR2 as SMNVEV (reference sequence). The V end lost 3 bases, the J end lost 3 bases, and 14 bases lay between the germline ends. This CDR3 comprises 15 residues. The DNA of the CDR3 is TGTGCCAGCAGTTTTTCAGGCCCCCCCTACTATGGCTACACCTTC. It translates to CASSFSGPPYYGYTF.

The sample holds many counts of this clonotype. This rearrangement joins TRBV7-2 to TRBJ2-5, with D possibly matching TRBD2 (5 bases). The CDR3 length is 16 residues. Germline values: CDR1 SGHTA, CDR2 FQGNSA. V was clipped by 5 bases and J by 0 bases, with 16 bases between them. Here the CDR3 reads CASSKTRTVYQETQYF. CDR3 DNA: TGTGCCAGCAGCAAAACTAGGACGGTGTACCAAGAGACCCAGTACTTC. The full variable domain, in which reference TRBV7-2 and TRBJ2-5 provide the parts outside the CDR3, is GAGVSQSPSNKVTEKGKDVELRCDPISGHTALYWYRQSLGQGLEFLIYFQGNSAPDKSGLPSDRFSAERTGGSVSTLTIQRTQQEDSAVYLCASSKTRTVYQETQYFGPGTRLLVL.

The J gene is TRBJ1-4, the V gene TRBV5-4; tentative D call: TRBD1 (6 bases). Germline V CDR1 and CDR2: SGHNT, YYREEE (reference sequence). The CDR3 runs 15 residues. With 0 bases removed from V and 5 bases from J, the gap between germline ends came to 11 bases. Here the CDR3 reads CASSLARDTNEKLFF. Here the CDR3 DNA reads TGTGCCAGCAGCTTGGCCCGGGACACCAATGAAAAACTGTTTTTT. Complete variable domain (other parts from reference TRBV5-4 and TRBJ1-4): ETGVTQSPTHLIKTRGQQVTLRCSSQSGHNTVSWYQQALGQGPQFIFQYYREEENGRGNFPPRFSGLQFPNYSSELNVNALELDDSALYLCASSLARDTNEKLFFGSGTQLSVL.

The chain combines TRBV20-1 with TRBJ2-7; no clear D gene. V dropped 5 bases and J dropped 2 bases, with 7 bases sitting between them. Germline V gene sequence: CDR1 DFQATT, CDR2 SNEGSKA (reference sequence). This CDR3 is 11 amino acids long. The CDR3: CSARAAYEQYF. The DNA of the CDR3 is TGCAGTGCTCGGGCTGCCTACGAGCAGTACTTC.

This clonotype was observed at least ten times. The chain employs TRBV20-1 and TRBJ1-5, with 7 bases fitting TRBD1. Germline-derived CDR1 and CDR2 are DFQATT and SNEGSKA (reference sequence). Unmatched junction bases numbered 3, after V lost 5 bases and J lost 2 bases. CDR3 length: 13 amino acids. The CDR3 bases are TGCAGTGCTGCAGGGGGAGGCAATCAGCCCCAGCATTTT. It specifies CSAAGGGNQPQHF.

This clonotype was recorded at least ten times. This rearrangement joins TRBV3-1 to TRBJ2-7; tentative D call: TRBD2 (6 bases). This CDR3 spans 12 amino acids. Germline V CDR1 and CDR2: LGHDT, YNNKEL (reference sequence). V dropped 4 bases and J dropped 2 bases, with 6 bases sitting between them. The CDR3 coding sequence is TGTGCCAGCAGCCGGACTACCTACGAGCAGTACTTC. Translated, it gives CASSRTTYEQYF.